These 23 T cell receptor beta chains were all obtained from the same sample, sequenced in a study of preoperative IRX-2 immunotherapy in early breast cancer. Treatment: preoperative locoregional IRX-2 cytokine immunotherapy. This table comes from immunoSEQ multiplex PCR, and its TCRdb copy is limited to in-frame clones, with some not included. The data show about 34,000 clones, about 95% seen once. This sample was obtained from a patient treated with IRX-2 immunotherapy. Receptors originate from a human donor with breast cancer.

The V gene is TRBV28, the J gene TRBJ1-4; no reliable D call. V lost 7 bases, J lost 2 bases, and 23 bases lay in between. CDR1 MDHEN and CDR2 SYDVKM come from the germline V gene. The CDR3 covers 18 residues. This CDR3 is CASTLSVLFPTTNEKLFF. CDR3 sequence (DNA): TGTGCCAGCACCCTGTCCGTCCTCTTCCCAACCACTAATGAAAAACTGTTTTTT.

V gene TRBV11-2 combines with J gene TRBJ2-2; no definite D call. Trimming left V 4 bases short and J 4 bases short, with 13 bases between. The CDR3 spans 15 residues. Germline assignment: CDR1 SGHAT and CDR2 FQNNGV. CDR3 sequence: CASSSPVRGTGELFF. CDR3 bases: TGTGCCAGCAGCTCCCCGGTCCGCGGCACCGGGGAGCTGTTTTTT.

The chain uses TRBV14 and TRBJ2-6; D gene ambiguous. This CDR3 is built from 12 residues. Germline assignment: CDR1 SGHDN and CDR2 FVKESK. V lost 7 bases to trimming and J lost 4 bases, with 5 bases between them. In DNA form, the CDR3 reads TGTGCCAGCACCCGGGGGGCCAACGTCCTGACTTTC. Its protein product is CASTRGANVLTF.

This chain uses TRBV6-5 with TRBJ1-5; tentative D call: TRBD1 (6 bases). V lost 6 bases to trimming and J lost 0 bases, with 12 bases between them. The V gene's germline CDR1 is MNHEY and CDR2 SVGAGI. The length of the CDR3 is 15 residues. CDR3 sequence reads: CASSRTGFSNQPQHF. The CDR3 DNA follows: TGTGCCAGCAGCCGTACAGGGTTTAGCAATCAGCCCCAGCATTTT.

The V call is TRBV6-6, the J call TRBJ2-1; 8 positions match TRBD2. CDR3 length: 16 amino acids. CDR1 MNHNY and CDR2 SVGAGI come from the germline V gene (reference sequence). V shed 6 bases and J 0 bases; nucleotides not matched to a gene: 7. CDR3 nucleotides: TGTGCCAGCAGCATCGGGGGGGCGCACTCCTACAATGAGCAGTTCTTC. It encodes CASSIGGAHSYNEQFF.

The rearrangement uses TRBV18 and TRBJ1-5; D remains unclear. V gave up 3 bases and J gave up 1 base, with 4 bases separating them. The CDR3 totals 13 residues. CDR1 and CDR2 (germline): KGHSH, LQKENI. The CDR3 protein is CASSPESNQPQHF. CDR3 coding DNA: TGTGCCAGCTCACCGGAGAGCAATCAGCCCCAGCATTTT.

DNA for the CDR3: TGTGCCAGCAGTAGAATTCGGACAGGGACGGGCACAGATACGCAGTATTTT. Its translation is CASSRIRTGTGTDTQYF. The chain uses TRBV27 and TRBJ2-3, with 8 bases fitting TRBD1. The CDR3 is made up of 17 amino acids. The V gene's germline CDR1 is MNHEY and CDR2 SMNVEV (reference sequence). Losses at the gene ends were 5 bases for V and 1 base for J; bases not matched to a gene: 11.

The V and J genes are TRBV10-1 and TRBJ2-7; 8 bases are a match to TRBD2. Unmatched junction bases numbered 6, after V lost 8 bases and J lost 3 bases. Germline V gene sequence: CDR1 WNHNN, CDR2 SYGVQD (reference sequence). This CDR3 comprises 13 residues. The CDR3 spells CASEVLAGYEQYF. The CDR3 nucleotides read TGCGCCAGCGAGGTCCTAGCGGGCTACGAGCAGTACTTC.

This clone was observed once. The chain links TRBV5-4 to TRBJ2-3, with 10 bases identical to TRBD2. With 3 bases clipped from V and 3 bases from J, the junction kept 16 bases outside the gene matches. CDR1 and CDR2 from the germline V gene are SGHNT and YYREEE (reference sequence). This CDR3 has 19 amino acids. The CDR3 loop is CASSYIIIAGGGRTDTQYF. DNA of the CDR3: TGTGCCAGCAGCTATATAATAATAGCGGGAGGCGGAAGAACAGATACGCAGTATTTT.

The V call is TRBV7-6, the J call TRBJ2-7; 7 bases fit TRBD1. The CDR3 has 14 residues. Unmatched junction bases numbered 5, after V lost 3 bases and J lost 3 bases. The germline V gene has CDR1 SGHVS and CDR2 FNYEAQ. CDR3 in amino acids: CASSLKTGIYEQYF. As DNA, the CDR3 is TGTGCCAGCAGCTTGAAGACAGGGATCTACGAGCAGTACTTC.

The rearrangement links TRBV10-3 to TRBJ2-7; D is uncertain. The CDR3 consists of 12 residues. Germline V lookup: CDR1 ENHRY, CDR2 SYGVKD. Trimming stripped 1 base from V and 8 bases from J, with 9 bases between. CDR3 amino acids: CAISELSDQQYF. CDR3 sequence (DNA): TGTGCCATCAGTGAGTTATCAGACCAGCAGTACTTC.

The chain is built from TRBV28 and TRBJ2-6, with D tentatively TRBD2 (6 bases). CDR1 and CDR2 from the germline V gene are MDHEN and SYDVKM. CDR3 size: 18 residues. The V end lost 3 bases, the J end lost 3 bases, and 18 bases lay between the germline ends. The CDR3 loop is CASSFRASVSVGANVLTF. The DNA of the CDR3 is TGTGCCAGCAGTTTTAGGGCTAGCGTCTCGGTTGGGGCCAACGTCCTGACTTTC.

The chain uses TRBV9 and TRBJ1-2; maybe TRBD1 (5 bases). The CDR3 spans 10 residues. V dropped 3 bases and J dropped 13 bases, with 10 bases sitting between them. Germline loops: CDR1 SGDLS, CDR2 YYNGEE. The CDR3 sequence is CASSEGTSTF. Written as DNA, the CDR3 is TGTGCCAGCAGCGAGGGGACCTCCACCTTC.

The CDR3 region is CASSVTGVRKSDEKLFF. CDR3 coding DNA: TGCGCCAGCAGTGTCACAGGGGTGCGTAAGAGCGATGAAAAACTGTTTTTT. The chain is built from TRBV4-1 and TRBJ1-4; TRBD1 aligns across 7 bases. The CDR3 contains 17 residues. The germline V gene encodes CDR1 MGHRA and CDR2 YSYEKL. V lost 6 bases to trimming and J lost 6 bases; unmatched junction nucleotides: 16.

V usage is TRBV5-1 and J usage is TRBJ2-7; D unclear. The CDR3 is made up of 15 amino acids. Looked up from germline, CDR1 is SGHRS and CDR2 is YFSETQ. V shed 4 bases and J shed 7 bases, with 21 bases lying between them. The chain's CDR3 is CASSLARPRSREQYF. Here the CDR3 DNA reads TGCGCCAGCAGCCTCGCTCGACCCCGTTCGCGGGAGCAGTACTTC. The full variable domain, with the rest looked up from reference TRBV5-1 and TRBJ2-7, is KAGVTQTPRYLIKTRGQQVTLSCSPISGHRSVSWYQQTPGQGLQFLFEYFSETQRNKGNFPGRFSGRQFSNSRSEMNVSTLELGDSALYLCASSLARPRSREQYFGPGTRLTVT.

The chain employs TRBV15 and TRBJ2-6; the D call may be TRBD1 or TRBD2 (6 bases each). The CDR3 is 17 amino acids. Trimming cost V 5 bases and J 0 bases, with 14 bases left between them. CDR1 LNHNV and CDR2 YYDKDF come from the germline V gene (reference sequence). This CDR3 reads CATSRSRGASGANVLTF. The CDR3 DNA reads TGTGCCACCAGCCGCTCTAGGGGGGCCTCTGGGGCCAACGTCCTGACTTTC.

The CDR3 loop is CASSVGEQGPYEQYF. As DNA, the CDR3 is TGTGCCAGCAGCGTAGGGGAACAGGGACCCTACGAGCAGTACTTC. The rearrangement links TRBV9 to TRBJ2-7, with D tentatively TRBD1 (6 bases). The CDR3 has 15 residues. The germline V gene has CDR1 SGDLS and CDR2 YYNGEE. The V gene lost 0 bases and the J gene lost 2 bases, with 12 bases spanning the gap.

The chain couples TRBV2 to TRBJ1-4; possible D gene TRBD1, 5 bases. Germline CDR1 reads SNHLY; CDR2 reads FYNNEI. V dropped 3 bases and J dropped 9 bases, with 5 bases sitting between them. The length of the CDR3 is 11 residues. The CDR3 spells CASSEGQKLFF. CDR3 DNA: TGTGCCAGCAGTGAGGGGCAAAAACTGTTTTTT.

This clone was observed once. The chain is built from TRBV5-1 and TRBJ2-5; D remains unclear. CDR1 and CDR2 from the germline V gene are SGHRS and YFSETQ. This CDR3 region has 14 residues. The V gene lost 2 bases and the J gene lost 1 base, with 9 bases spanning the gap. The chain's CDR3 is CASSFLRRQETQYF. The CDR3, as DNA: TGCGCCAGCAGCTTTCTGAGACGCCAAGAGACCCAGTACTTC.

The chain couples TRBV4-2 to TRBJ2-1; the match to TRBD2 covers 14 bases. V shed 4 bases, J shed 5 bases, and the junction held 1 base outside the gene matches. The CDR3 loop spans 15 amino acids. Germline V gene lookup returns CDR1 LGHNA and CDR2 YNFKEQ. The CDR3 reads CASSRGLAGDNEQFF. The DNA for the CDR3 is TGTGCCAGCAGCCGGGGACTAGCGGGGGACAATGAGCAGTTCTTC.

The chain has TRBV9 and TRBJ2-3; D is ambiguous. The ends were cut back, 0 bases at V and 2 bases at J, with 7 bases in the middle. The CDR3 covers 14 residues. The V gene's germline CDR1 is SGDLS and CDR2 YYNGEE. The DNA for the CDR3 is TGTGCCAGCAGCGTAGTGGCGCACACAGATACGCAGTATTTT. Amino acid sequence: CASSVVAHTDTQYF.

This clone occurred once. The chain uses TRBV7-2 and TRBJ1-5; a possible D gene is TRBD1 (6 bases). The CDR3 spans 15 residues. V gave up 5 bases and J gave up 0 bases, with 11 bases separating them. In germline, CDR1 is SGHTA, CDR2 FQGNSA. CDR3: CASSPGHYSNQPQHF. The CDR3 DNA reads TGTGCCAGCAGCCCGGGACATTATAGCAATCAGCCCCAGCATTTT.

The chain carries TRBV4-2 and TRBJ1-1; a possible D gene is TRBD1 (6 bases). V dropped 4 bases and J dropped 11 bases, with 20 bases sitting between them. The germline V gene has CDR1 LGHNA and CDR2 YNFKEQ. The CDR3 totals 14 residues. CDR3 sequence: CASSPLGGGRPAFF. In nucleotides, the CDR3 is TGTGCCAGCAGCCCTCTAGGCGGGGGGCGCCCCGCTTTCTTT.